The rows below give T cell receptor beta chains drawn from one sample of a study of cytomegalovirus exposure and HLA in healthy donors. Sequenced by immunoSEQ multiplex PCR; TCRdb stores in-frame clones only, minus some. The table records 110,000 or so clones, approximately 79% of them present only once. Sequenced: PBMCs. All receptors derive from a man aged 25-40 years in good health and CMV-seropositive. Each CDR3 is given with its conserved first and last residue. Each record gives: clone size, J gene, D gene, V gene, CDR3 DNA, CDR3 protein. The D gene is left open where the match is weak. Size values are once, few and many counts, or a class for expanded clones, and some rows have none.

abundance: -
j_gene: TRBJ2-1
d_gene: -
v_gene: TRBV4-1
CDR3nt: TGCGCCAGCAGCCAAGATAACGCGGGGGCCCAAGAGCAGTTCTTC
CDR3aa: CASSQDNAGAQEQFF

abundance: -
j_gene: TRBJ1-2
d_gene: -
v_gene: TRBV6-4
CDR3nt: TGTGCCAGCAGTGACGTGGGACACTCCGGAGGTGGCTACACCTTC
CDR3aa: CASSDVGHSGGGYTF

abundance: -
j_gene: TRBJ2-1
d_gene: -
v_gene: TRBV27
CDR3nt: TGTGCCAGCAGTGCCCAACAGGGAAATGAGCAGTTCTTC
CDR3aa: CASSAQQGNEQFF

abundance: -
j_gene: TRBJ2-5
d_gene: -
v_gene: TRBV4-1
CDR3nt: TGCGCCAGCAGCCAAGCTATAGAAGAGACCCAGTACTTC
CDR3aa: CASSQAIEETQYF

abundance: -
j_gene: TRBJ2-7
d_gene: -
v_gene: TRBV27
CDR3nt: TGTGCCAGCAGCGCTACAGGGGGGGTGTACGAGCAGTACTTC
CDR3aa: CASSATGGVYEQYF

abundance: -
j_gene: TRBJ2-5
d_gene: TRBD2
v_gene: TRBV27
CDR3nt: TGTGCCAGCAGTCCCTGGACTAGCGGGGGTGGGGAGACCCAGTACTTC
CDR3aa: CASSPWTSGGGETQYF

abundance: -
j_gene: TRBJ2-7
d_gene: -
v_gene: TRBV10-3
CDR3nt: TGTGCCGTCCACGAAAGCAACTCCTACGAGCAGTACTTC
CDR3aa: CAVHESNSYEQYF

abundance: once
j_gene: TRBJ2-2
d_gene: -
v_gene: TRBV5-1
CDR3nt: TGCGCCAGCAGCCTACTGGGGGCGGACACCGGGGAGCTGTTTTTT
CDR3aa: CASSLLGADTGELFF

abundance: -
j_gene: TRBJ1-1
d_gene: -
v_gene: TRBV6-1
CDR3nt: TGTGCCAGCAGGGCCAGGGGAGGGGACACTGAAGCTTTCTTT
CDR3aa: CASRARGGDTEAFF

abundance: -
j_gene: TRBJ2-1
d_gene: TRBD1
v_gene: TRBV6-1
CDR3nt: TGTGCCAGCAGTGGTAGGACAGGGACCTACAATGAGCAGTTCTTC
CDR3aa: CASSGRTGTYNEQFF

abundance: once
j_gene: TRBJ1-6
d_gene: -
v_gene: TRBV19
CDR3nt: TGTGCCAGTAGTACCCTCGGGGGGCAAGGTTCACCCCTCCACTTT
CDR3aa: CASSTLGGQGSPLHF

abundance: -
j_gene: TRBJ2-1
d_gene: TRBD1
v_gene: TRBV7-8
CDR3nt: TGTGCCAGCAGCTTACGGGACAGACCTTACAATGAGCAGTTCTTC
CDR3aa: CASSLRDRPYNEQFF

abundance: -
j_gene: TRBJ1-2
d_gene: TRBD1
v_gene: TRBV5-3
CDR3nt: TGTGCCAGAAGCTTCCGCCGACAGGGGAGGGGGTATGGCTACACCTTC
CDR3aa: CARSFRRQGRGYGYTF

abundance: -
j_gene: TRBJ1-5
d_gene: TRBD1
v_gene: TRBV19
CDR3nt: TGTGCCAGTAGCATTATGGGACAGGGGAATCAGCCCCAGCATTTT
CDR3aa: CASSIMGQGNQPQHF

abundance: -
j_gene: TRBJ2-3
d_gene: -
v_gene: TRBV4-2
CDR3nt: TGTGCCAGCAGCCAAGATACCCGCGGCGGGGGCTCAGATACGCAGTATTTT
CDR3aa: CASSQDTRGGGSDTQYF

abundance: -
j_gene: TRBJ2-3
d_gene: TRBD2
v_gene: TRBV2
CDR3nt: TGTGCCAGCAGTGTGGGGGGGAGAAGAGATACGCAGTATTTT
CDR3aa: CASSVGGRRDTQYF

abundance: -
j_gene: TRBJ2-1
d_gene: -
v_gene: TRBV6-1
CDR3nt: TGTGCCAGCAGTGAAGATGGACTATACAATGAGCAGTTCTTC
CDR3aa: CASSEDGLYNEQFF

abundance: -
j_gene: TRBJ2-7
d_gene: TRBD1
v_gene: TRBV7-2
CDR3nt: TGTGCCAGCAGCCGGGACAGGGGGCGCGAGCAGTACTTC
CDR3aa: CASSRDRGREQYF

abundance: few
j_gene: TRBJ1-4
d_gene: -
v_gene: TRBV7-9
CDR3nt: TGTGCCAGCAGCTTAACGGGGGAGGATGAAAAACTGTTTTTT
CDR3aa: CASSLTGEDEKLFF

abundance: once
j_gene: TRBJ2-6
d_gene: -
v_gene: TRBV27
CDR3nt: TGTGCCAGCAGTTTAGTAGGCGGCCTGATTCACTCTGGGGCCAACGTCCTGACTTTC
CDR3aa: CASSLVGGLIHSGANVLTF

abundance: -
j_gene: TRBJ2-2
d_gene: TRBD1
v_gene: TRBV4-1
CDR3nt: TGCGCCAGCAGCGCTTCCGGGACAGAGACCGGGGAGCTGTTTTTT
CDR3aa: CASSASGTETGELFF

abundance: -
j_gene: TRBJ2-1
d_gene: -
v_gene: TRBV29-1
CDR3nt: TGCAGCACCTTGGGGGGTAGGGAGCAGTTCTTC
CDR3aa: CSTLGGREQFF

abundance: -
j_gene: TRBJ2-1
d_gene: TRBD2
v_gene: TRBV11-3
CDR3nt: TGTGCCAGCAGCTTATGGGTACTAGCGGGGGGTCGGTCCTACAATGAGCAGTTCTTC
CDR3aa: CASSLWVLAGGRSYNEQFF

abundance: -
j_gene: TRBJ1-1
d_gene: -
v_gene: TRBV7-6
CDR3nt: TGTGCCAGCAGGCTTACCAGGGATGACACTGAAGCTTTCTTT
CDR3aa: CASRLTRDDTEAFF

abundance: few
j_gene: TRBJ2-5
d_gene: TRBD1
v_gene: TRBV27
CDR3nt: TGTGCCAGCAGTTCATTGGGACAGTCCCCACGGCAGTACTTC
CDR3aa: CASSSLGQSPRQYF

abundance: -
j_gene: TRBJ1-1
d_gene: TRBD1
v_gene: TRBV4-3
CDR3nt: TGCGCCAGCAGCCATGACAGGGGCAACACTGAAGCTTTCTTT
CDR3aa: CASSHDRGNTEAFF

abundance: -
j_gene: TRBJ1-5
d_gene: -
v_gene: TRBV6-1
CDR3nt: TGTGCCAGCAGTGTGCTTGGAGGAGATAGCAATCAGCCCCAGCATTTT
CDR3aa: CASSVLGGDSNQPQHF

abundance: few
j_gene: TRBJ2-3
d_gene: -
v_gene: TRBV11-3
CDR3nt: TGTGCCAGCAGCTGCCAGGGGCCTCTCACAGATACGCAGTATTTT
CDR3aa: CASSCQGPLTDTQYF

abundance: -
j_gene: TRBJ2-3
d_gene: TRBD2
v_gene: TRBV7-3
CDR3nt: TGTGCCAGCAGCTCATTCGGGGGGGCCAGGGCAGATACGCAGTATTTT
CDR3aa: CASSSFGGARADTQYF

abundance: -
j_gene: TRBJ2-7
d_gene: TRBD1
v_gene: TRBV15
CDR3nt: TGTGCCACCAGCAGGTCTCCGGGACAGGACACCGTGCAGTACTTC
CDR3aa: CATSRSPGQDTVQYF

abundance: -
j_gene: TRBJ2-7
d_gene: TRBD1
v_gene: TRBV5-1
CDR3nt: TGCGCCAGCAGCTTGGGGGGACAGTCGGTGCAGTACTTC
CDR3aa: CASSLGGQSVQYF

abundance: -
j_gene: TRBJ2-3
d_gene: TRBD2
v_gene: TRBV5-4
CDR3nt: TGTGCCAGCAGCTCGGGACTAGCCCAACCGAGGGGCACAGATACGCAGTATTTT
CDR3aa: CASSSGLAQPRGTDTQYF

abundance: -
j_gene: TRBJ1-5
d_gene: -
v_gene: TRBV6-1
CDR3nt: TGTGCCAGCAGTGAATACAGATATAGCAATCAGCCCCAGCATTTT
CDR3aa: CASSEYRYSNQPQHF

abundance: -
j_gene: TRBJ2-7
d_gene: TRBD2
v_gene: TRBV5-1
CDR3nt: TGCGCCAGCAGCACCGCGGGACTAGTCTACGAGCAGTACTTC
CDR3aa: CASSTAGLVYEQYF

abundance: -
j_gene: TRBJ2-2
d_gene: -
v_gene: TRBV12-5
CDR3nt: TGTGCTAGTGGTTTCCCGGGGGCCGGGGAGCTGTTTTTT
CDR3aa: CASGFPGAGELFF

abundance: -
j_gene: TRBJ1-5
d_gene: -
v_gene: TRBV19
CDR3nt: TGTGCCAGTAGTACCAACGGGGGATTTGAGCCCCAGCATTTT
CDR3aa: CASSTNGGFEPQHF

abundance: few
j_gene: TRBJ2-1
d_gene: -
v_gene: TRBV1
CDR3nt: TGCACCAGCAGCCAAGAGTTGGGGGGGAGCCACAATGAGCAGTTCTTC
CDR3aa: CTSSQELGGSHNEQFF